This T cell receptor beta chain was captured in a study of blood T cell repertoires in COVID-19. The repertoire was sequenced with immunoSEQ multiplex PCR; TCRdb's copy has only in-frame clones and lacks some. Among some 350,000 clones listed, 88% were seen once. The ends were cut back, 10 bases at V and 11 bases at J, with 15 bases in the middle. This CDR3 comprises 12 residues. Germline assignment: CDR1 MNHEY and CDR2 SMNVEV (reference sequence). The rearrangement joins TRBV27 to TRBJ1-6; a weak D match, TRBD1 (5 bases). The sample consisted of PBMCs or T cells enriched from blood (not recorded which). The source of this sequence is a man between 25 and 39 years old who had recovered from COVID-19. CDR3 in amino acids: CATLDAGTPLHF. CDR3 DNA sequence: TGTGCCACTCTCGACGCAGGGACACCCCTCCACTTT.